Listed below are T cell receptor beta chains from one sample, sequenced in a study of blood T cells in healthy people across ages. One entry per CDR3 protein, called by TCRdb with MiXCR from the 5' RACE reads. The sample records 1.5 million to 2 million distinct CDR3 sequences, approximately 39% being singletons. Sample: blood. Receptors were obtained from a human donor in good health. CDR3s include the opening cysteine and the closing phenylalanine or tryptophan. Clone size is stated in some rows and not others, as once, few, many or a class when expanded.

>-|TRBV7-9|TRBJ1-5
CASSRDPRGSSGNQPQHF
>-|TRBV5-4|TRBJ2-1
CASSPDRDRYNEQFF
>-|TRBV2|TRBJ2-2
CASTDRELFWSGELFF
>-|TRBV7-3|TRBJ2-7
CASSPSWGDEQYF
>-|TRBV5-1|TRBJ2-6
CASSLESSGGANVLTF
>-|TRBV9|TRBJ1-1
CASSVDLGGAAFF
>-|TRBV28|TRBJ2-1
CASRGADTRGGEQFF
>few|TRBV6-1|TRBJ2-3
CASSHQNPIAGGSDTQYF
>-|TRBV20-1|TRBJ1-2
CSARELGASVYYGYTF
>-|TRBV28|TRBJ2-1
CASSRTDWSDEQFF
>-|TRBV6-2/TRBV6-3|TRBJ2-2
CASRYHTGLDPSGAGELFF
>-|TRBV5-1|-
CASSIPAGANNEQYF
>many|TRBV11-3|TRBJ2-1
CASSLGRNNEQFF
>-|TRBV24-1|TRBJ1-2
CATRGTLYGYTF
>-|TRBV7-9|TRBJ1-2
CASSLGIPRTRQGYGYTF
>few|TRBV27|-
CASSFGLTGGYEQYF
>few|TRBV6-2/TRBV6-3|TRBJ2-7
CASSYPQRGSGPSYEQYF
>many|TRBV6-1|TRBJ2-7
CASSEADKNYEQYF
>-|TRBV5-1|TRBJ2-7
CASSLGARLSYEQYF
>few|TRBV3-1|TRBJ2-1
CASSQELGGAYNEQFF
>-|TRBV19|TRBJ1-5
CATSRDRVEPQHF
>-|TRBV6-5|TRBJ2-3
CASKTDRRGTDTQYF
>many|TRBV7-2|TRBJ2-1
CASSSSGGTYNEQFF
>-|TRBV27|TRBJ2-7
CASSLGVAGGFLSYEQYF
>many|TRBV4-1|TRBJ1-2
CASSQGTGRVYGYTF
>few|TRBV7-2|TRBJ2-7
CASSSPTAPLEQYF
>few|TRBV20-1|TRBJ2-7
CSARDGEGRDEQYF
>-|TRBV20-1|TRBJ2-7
CSARGQTGINEQYF
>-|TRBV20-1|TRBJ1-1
CSAPRGGAFF
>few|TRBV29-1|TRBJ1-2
CSADRTGLAGYTF
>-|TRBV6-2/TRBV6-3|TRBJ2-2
CASSYSQSHPLGELFF
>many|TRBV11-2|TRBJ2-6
CASSLAGSGANVLTF
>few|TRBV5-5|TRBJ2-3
CASSFQGQGTLSNQYF
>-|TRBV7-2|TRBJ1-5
CASSPTRTGRYFQPQHF
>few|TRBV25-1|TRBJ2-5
CASIGGIQETQYF
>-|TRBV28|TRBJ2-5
CASSLYQAGTQETQYF
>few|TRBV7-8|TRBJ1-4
CASSLARLATNEKLFF
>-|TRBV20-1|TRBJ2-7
CSASSGWSYEQYF
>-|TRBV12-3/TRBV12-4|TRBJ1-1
CASSFWTGGETFF
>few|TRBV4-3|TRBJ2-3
CASSQVTDTDTQYF
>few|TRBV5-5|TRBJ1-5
CANSPDGQGIQPQHF
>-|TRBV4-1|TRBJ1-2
CASSQDPGENGYTF
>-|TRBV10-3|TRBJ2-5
CAIRGDETQYF
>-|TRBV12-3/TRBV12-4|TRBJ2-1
CASSLHSGADEQFF
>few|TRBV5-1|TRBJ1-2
CASSLGYAGTYGYTF
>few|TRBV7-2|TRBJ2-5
CASSITQETQYF
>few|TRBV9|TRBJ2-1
CASSGNNNEQFF
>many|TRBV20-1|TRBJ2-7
CSANPGLGGLEQYF
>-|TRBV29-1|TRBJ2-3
CSVDLRGFSGTDTQYF
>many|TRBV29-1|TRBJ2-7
CSVVGGANEQYF
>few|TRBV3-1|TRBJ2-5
CASRPAGGGETQYF
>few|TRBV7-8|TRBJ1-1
CASSLRRPGTEAFF
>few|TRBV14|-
CASSQYAGGLEQYF
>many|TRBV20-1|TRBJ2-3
CSARGGLATDTQYF
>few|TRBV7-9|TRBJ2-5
CASSLTSGLKETQYF